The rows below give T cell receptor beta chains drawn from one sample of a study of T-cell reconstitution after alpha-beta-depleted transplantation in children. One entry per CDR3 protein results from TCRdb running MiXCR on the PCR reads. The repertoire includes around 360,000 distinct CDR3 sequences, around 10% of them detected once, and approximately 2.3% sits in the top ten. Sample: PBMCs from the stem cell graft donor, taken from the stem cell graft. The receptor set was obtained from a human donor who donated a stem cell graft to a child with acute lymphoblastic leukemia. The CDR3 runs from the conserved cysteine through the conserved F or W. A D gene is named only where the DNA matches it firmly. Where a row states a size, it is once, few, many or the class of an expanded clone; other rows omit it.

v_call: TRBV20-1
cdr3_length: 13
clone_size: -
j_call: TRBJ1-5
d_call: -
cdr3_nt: TGCAGTGCTAGGGTGTCAGGGGATCAGCCCCAGCATTTT
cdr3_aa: CSARVSGDQPQHF

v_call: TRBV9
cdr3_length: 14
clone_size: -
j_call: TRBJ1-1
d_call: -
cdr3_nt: TGTGCCAGCAGTCACGACAGCATGAACACTGAAGCTTTCTTT
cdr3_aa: CASSHDSMNTEAFF

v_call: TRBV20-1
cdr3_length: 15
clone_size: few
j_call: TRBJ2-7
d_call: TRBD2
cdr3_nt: TGCAGTGCTAGAGATGGGCGGGAGGGGACTTACGAGCAGTACTTC
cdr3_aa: CSARDGREGTYEQYF

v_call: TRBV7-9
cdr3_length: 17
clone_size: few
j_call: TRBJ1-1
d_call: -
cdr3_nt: TGTGCCAGCAGCTTAGGACGTTTGGCCTCGGGGGGCACTGAAGCTTTCTTT
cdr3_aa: CASSLGRLASGGTEAFF

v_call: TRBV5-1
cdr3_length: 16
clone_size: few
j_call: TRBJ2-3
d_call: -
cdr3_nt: TGCGCCAGCAGCTTGTTCGGCGGGCCTAGCACAGATACGCAGTATTTT
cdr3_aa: CASSLFGGPSTDTQYF

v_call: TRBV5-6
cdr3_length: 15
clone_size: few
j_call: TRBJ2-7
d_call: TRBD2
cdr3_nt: TGTGCCAGCAGCTTGGTAGGGACTAGCCACCGAGAGCAGTACTTC
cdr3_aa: CASSLVGTSHREQYF

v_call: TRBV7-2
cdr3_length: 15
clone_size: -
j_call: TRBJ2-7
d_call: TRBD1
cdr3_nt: TGTGCCAGCAGACCGCCGGACAGGGGGCTCCACGAGCAGTACTTC
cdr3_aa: CASRPPDRGLHEQYF

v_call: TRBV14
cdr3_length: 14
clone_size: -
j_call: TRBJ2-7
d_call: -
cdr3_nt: TGTGCCAGCAGCCTACGACAGGTTCCCTACGGGCAGTACTTC
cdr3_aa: CASSLRQVPYGQYF

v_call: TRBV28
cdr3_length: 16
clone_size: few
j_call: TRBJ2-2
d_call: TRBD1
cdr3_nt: TGTGCCAGCAGACCTCCCGGGACAGAGAACACCGGGGAGCTGTTTTTT
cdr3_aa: CASRPPGTENTGELFF

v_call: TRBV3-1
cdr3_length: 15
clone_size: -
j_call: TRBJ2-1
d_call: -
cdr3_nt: TGTGCCAGCAGCCAAGATTTGGCCCAGTTCAATGAGCAGTTCTTC
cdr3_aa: CASSQDLAQFNEQFF

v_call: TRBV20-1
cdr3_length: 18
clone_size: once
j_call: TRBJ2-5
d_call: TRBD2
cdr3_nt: TGCAGTGCTAGAGTAGTTGTCAGCGGGAGTTTTTTCGGGGAGACCCAGTACTTC
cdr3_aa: CSARVVVSGSFFGETQYF